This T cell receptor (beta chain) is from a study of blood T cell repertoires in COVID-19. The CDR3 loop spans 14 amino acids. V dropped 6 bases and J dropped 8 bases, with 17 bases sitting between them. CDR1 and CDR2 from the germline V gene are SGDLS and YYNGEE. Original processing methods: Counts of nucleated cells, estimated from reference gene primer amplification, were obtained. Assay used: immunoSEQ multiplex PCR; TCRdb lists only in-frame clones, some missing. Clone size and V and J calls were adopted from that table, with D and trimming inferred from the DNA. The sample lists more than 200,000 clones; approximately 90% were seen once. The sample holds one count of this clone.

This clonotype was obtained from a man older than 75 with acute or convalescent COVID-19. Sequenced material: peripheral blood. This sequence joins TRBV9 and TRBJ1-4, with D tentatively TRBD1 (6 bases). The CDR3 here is CASNRGGAQEKLFF. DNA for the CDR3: TGTGCCAGCAACCGAGGGGGGGCGCAGGAAAAACTGTTTTTT.